The 28 T cell receptor beta chains below come from one sample, sequenced in a study of blood T cell repertoires in COVID-19. The data were produced by immunoSEQ multiplex PCR, yet TCRdb's version contains in-frame clones alone and is incomplete. This sample has about 98,000 clones; about 91% occur once, and the top ten carry 4.2%. Sequenced: peripheral blood. Every receptor here comes from a man aged 18 to 30 with acute or convalescent COVID-19.

The V call is TRBV5-5, the J call TRBJ1-6; 9 nucleotides line up with TRBD1. The V gene end was trimmed by 0 bases and the J gene end by 10 bases; junction bases not matched to a gene: 11. The CDR3 is 17 residues long. Germline loops: CDR1 SGHKS, CDR2 YYEKEE (reference sequence). CDR3 region: CASSLGTGARLGSPLHF. CDR3 nucleotide sequence: TGTGCCAGCAGCTTGGGGACAGGGGCTAGATTAGGATCACCCCTCCACTTT.

The chain joins TRBV3-1 (or the pseudogene TRBV3-2) to TRBJ1-4; 8 positions agree with TRBD1. The germline CDR1 and CDR2 sequences are LGHDT and YNNKEL (reference sequence). Germline trimming cut 6 bases from V and 8 bases from J; bases unmatched to any gene: 11. This CDR3 has 15 amino acids. As DNA, the CDR3 is TGTGCCAGCAGTTCCACGACAGGGGCAGGGGAAAAACTGTTTTTT. Its protein product is CASSSTTGAGEKLFF.

The chain links TRBV9 to TRBJ1-1; D may be TRBD1 (6 bases). V gave up 0 bases and J gave up 4 bases, with 22 bases separating them. The CDR3 runs 18 residues. Germline CDR1 SGDLS, CDR2 YYNGEE. Written as DNA, the CDR3 is TGTGCCAGCAGCGTAGAGGACCGGTTAGGGGGGGACGGCACTGAAGCTTTCTTT. Amino acid sequence: CASSVEDRLGGDGTEAFF.

Written as DNA, the CDR3 is TGTGCCAGCAGCTCCCTAAGCTCTGGAAACACCATATATTTT. This codes for CASSSLSSGNTIYF. The V and J genes are TRBV6-5 and TRBJ1-3; D is undetermined. The germline V gene encodes CDR1 MNHEY and CDR2 SVGAGI. The CDR3 has 14 residues. Trimming took off 6 bases at V and 0 bases at J, with 9 bases between the two ends.

J is TRBJ2-1 and V is TRBV5-1; TRBD1 matches 9 bases. The CDR3 extends over 14 amino acids. Germline values: CDR1 SGHRS, CDR2 YFSETQ. Germline trimming cut 0 bases from V and 9 bases from J; bases unmatched to any gene: 4. The chain's CDR3 is CASSLATGGVEQFF. CDR3 nucleotides: TGCGCCAGCAGCTTGGCCACAGGGGGCGTTGAGCAGTTCTTC.

V is TRBV24-1 and J is TRBJ2-1; 8 bases fit TRBD2. The CDR3 has 16 amino acids. V lost 0 bases, J lost 2 bases, and 2 bases stayed unmatched. Germline CDR1 reads KGHDR; CDR2 reads SFDVKD. The CDR3 DNA reads TGTGCCACCAGTGATTTGAGAGCGGGAGCCTACAATGAGCAGTTCTTC. Protein sequence: CATSDLRAGAYNEQFF.

This chain links TRBV20-1 with TRBJ1-1; D is uncertain. V lost 8 bases to trimming and J lost 10 bases, with 17 bases between them. The V gene's germline CDR1 is DFQATT and CDR2 SNEGSKA (reference sequence). There are 11 residues in the CDR3. CDR3 region: CSPNRGGAAFF. DNA for the CDR3: TGCAGTCCAAATCGGGGAGGAGCAGCTTTCTTT.

V usage is TRBV3-1 (or the pseudogene TRBV3-2) and J usage is TRBJ2-7, with 7 positions matching TRBD2. CDR3 size: 14 residues. V shed 4 bases and J 3 bases; nucleotides not matched to a gene: 6. Germline CDR1 is LGHDT and CDR2 is YNNKEL (reference sequence). Written as DNA, the CDR3 is TGTGCCAGCAGCCGTACTAGCGCAAACTACGAGCAGTACTTC. Its translation: CASSRTSANYEQYF.

The chain uses TRBV30 and TRBJ1-3; unclear D gene. The CDR3 extends over 14 amino acids. V lost 0 bases to trimming and J lost 3 bases, with 9 bases between them. Germline loops: CDR1 GTSNPN, CDR2 SVGIG (reference sequence). CDR3: CAWSVEGGGNTIYF. DNA of the CDR3: TGTGCCTGGAGTGTGGAGGGAGGTGGAAACACCATATATTTT.

The J gene is TRBJ2-6, the V gene TRBV5-1; 9 bases map to TRBD1. Per germline, CDR1 SGHRS and CDR2 YFSETQ. This CDR3 is 16 amino acids long. V lost 4 bases and J lost 0; bases outside the gene matches: 2. The CDR3 is CASSPDRGSGANVLTF. The CDR3 coding sequence is TGCGCCAGCAGCCCGGACAGGGGCTCTGGGGCCAACGTCCTGACTTTC.

The genes are TRBV6-5 and TRBJ2-7; possible D gene TRBD2, 6 bases. The CDR3 has 13 amino acids. The germline V and J ends were trimmed by 8 bases and 3 bases, with 14 bases remaining between them. Germline V gene data show CDR1 as MNHEY and CDR2 as SVGAGI. This CDR3 is CASGGVFGYEQYF. The CDR3 bases are TGTGCCAGCGGCGGGGTTTTTGGCTACGAGCAGTACTTC.

The chain combines TRBV6-5 with TRBJ2-7; 8 nucleotides align to TRBD2. Germline assignment: CDR1 MNHEY and CDR2 SVGAGI. V was pared by 7 bases and J by 3 bases, with 8 bases of the junction left unmatched. The CDR3 totals 14 residues. The CDR3 nucleotides read TGTGCCAGCAACGACGGGGCGGGGGGCTACGAGCAGTACTTC. The encoded protein is CASNDGAGGYEQYF.

The chain employs TRBV7-2 and TRBJ1-3; D is unclear. Per germline, CDR1 SGHTA and CDR2 FQGNSA. The CDR3 runs 15 residues. V lost 6 bases and J lost 0, with 12 bases in between. The CDR3 region is CASSPVSHSGNTIYF. For the CDR3, the DNA is TGTGCCAGCAGTCCTGTGTCACACTCTGGAAACACCATATATTTT.

The chain combines TRBV18 with TRBJ1-3, with 8 bases fitting TRBD1. V lost 3 bases, J lost 0 bases, and 7 bases stayed unmatched. CDR3 length equals 17 residues. Germline CDR1 is KGHSH and CDR2 is LQKENI. The CDR3 coding sequence is TGTGCCAGCTCACCTACGACAGGGGCCAGCTCTGGAAACACCATATATTTT. Translation gives CASSPTTGASSGNTIYF.

The V gene is TRBV5-5, the J gene TRBJ2-7, with 7 nucleotides matching TRBD1. CDR1 and CDR2 (germline): SGHKS, YYEKEE (reference sequence). The CDR3 consists of 15 residues. V shed 0 bases and J 3 bases; nucleotides not matched to a gene: 6. CDR3 sequence: CASSLGWTGGYEQYF. The CDR3 nucleotides read TGTGCCAGCAGCTTGGGGTGGACAGGAGGCTACGAGCAGTACTTC.

The chain links TRBV11-3 to TRBJ2-1; 12 bases are shared with TRBD2. The germline V gene has CDR1 SGHNT and CDR2 YENEEA. CDR3 length equals 16 residues. J gave up 8 bases and V 5 bases, and 10 bases lay outside the gene matches. CDR3 sequence (DNA): TGTGCCAGCAGCATGGAGTCCCTAGCGGGAGGGGATGAGCAGTTCTTC. It translates to CASSMESLAGGDEQFF.

The rearrangement uses TRBV2 and TRBJ2-6, with 12 bases that match TRBD1. Germline V gives CDR1 SNHLY, CDR2 FYNNEI. Trimming removed 3 bases from V and 2 bases from J; junction bases left unmatched: 8. This CDR3 has 19 amino acids. Here the CDR3 reads CASSEIPGQGATGANVLTF. The DNA of the CDR3 is TGTGCCAGCAGTGAGATCCCGGGACAGGGGGCGACTGGGGCCAACGTCCTGACTTTC.

The genes are TRBV27 and TRBJ1-2; 7 bases match TRBD1. With 0 bases clipped from V and 7 bases from J, the junction kept 5 bases outside the gene matches. Germline assignment: CDR1 MNHEY and CDR2 SMNVEV (reference sequence). This CDR3 has 14 residues. The CDR3 nucleotides are TGTGCCAGCAGTTTATCGAGACAGGGACCTGGCTACACCTTC. This codes for CASSLSRQGPGYTF.

J is TRBJ1-6 and V is TRBV25-1; TRBD1 is a possible D gene (5 bases). V was pared by 5 bases and J by 4 bases, with 12 bases between. This CDR3 has 15 amino acids. The germline V gene encodes CDR1 MGHDK and CDR2 SYGVNS. The CDR3 nucleotides are TGTGCCAGCAGTCCGTACCAGGGTTATAATTCACCCCTCCACTTT. This sequence encodes CASSPYQGYNSPLHF. The variable domain in full, with the rest retrieved from reference TRBV25-1 and TRBJ1-6, is EADIYQTPRYLVIGTGKKITLECSQTMGHDKMYWYQQDPGMELHLIHYSYGVNSTEKGDLSSESTVSRIRTEHFPLTLESARPSHTSQYLCASSPYQGYNSPLHFGNGTRLTVT.

This clone was found a few times. The J gene is TRBJ2-3, the V gene TRBV3-1 (or the pseudogene TRBV3-2); 8 bases fit TRBD2. V was clipped by 0 bases and J by 3 bases; unmatched bases: 17. The germline CDR1 and CDR2 sequences are LGHDT and YNNKEL (reference sequence). The CDR3 spans 20 residues. As DNA, the CDR3 is TGTGCCAGCAGCCAAGAGGGGGGGGGACCGGGACTAGAAATGACAGATACGCAGTATTTT. It encodes CASSQEGGGPGLEMTDTQYF.

The chain recombines TRBV25-1 with TRBJ2-1; D possibly corresponds to TRBD2 (5 bases). CDR3 size: 15 residues. The germline V gene encodes CDR1 MGHDK and CDR2 SYGVNS. Trimming left V 1 base short and J 6 bases short, with 13 bases between. The CDR3, as DNA: TGTGCCAGCAGTGAATCCGGGGATCTGGCCAATGAGCAGTTCTTC. Protein: CASSESGDLANEQFF.

This chain links TRBV7-4 with TRBJ1-3; possible D gene TRBD1, 5 bases. V dropped 5 bases and J dropped 2 bases, with 13 bases sitting between them. Germline values: CDR1 SGHVT, CDR2 SQSDAQ. CDR3 length: 15 residues. The DNA for the CDR3 is TGTGCCAGCAGCCACGACAGCGACCCTGGAAACACCATATATTTT. It codes for CASSHDSDPGNTIYF.

The gene calls are TRBV11-2 and TRBJ1-3; 9 bases line up with TRBD1. After removal of 4 bases from V and 5 bases from J, the junction contained 6 bases not matched to a gene. This CDR3 is 15 amino acids long. Germline V gene sequence: CDR1 SGHAT, CDR2 FQNNGV. CDR3 sequence (DNA): TGTGCCAGCAGCTCATACAGGGGGCGGAGAAACACCATATATTTT. It encodes CASSSYRGRRNTIYF. Variable domain in full (rest from reference TRBV11-2 and TRBJ1-3): EAGVAQSPRYKIIEKRQSVAFWCNPISGHATLYWYQQILGQGPKLLIQFQNNGVVDDSQLPKDRFSAERLKGVDSTLKIQPAKLEDSAVYLCASSSYRGRRNTIYFGEGSWLTVV.

This chain connects TRBV19 to TRBJ1-5; tentative D call: TRBD1 (5 bases). This CDR3 spans 16 amino acids. The germline V gene has CDR1 LNHDA and CDR2 SQIVND (reference sequence). V was cut by 6 bases and J by 0 bases, with 15 bases left in between. The CDR3 coding sequence is TGTGCCAGTAGAGGTAGGGGACTTTATAGCAATCAGCCCCAGCATTTT. Amino acid sequence: CASRGRGLYSNQPQHF.

This chain uses TRBV5-1 with TRBJ2-3, with D perhaps matching TRBD2 (6 bases). The germline V gene encodes CDR1 SGHRS and CDR2 YFSETQ. The CDR3 totals 18 residues. Trimming cost V 4 bases and J 0 bases, with 21 bases left between them. CDR3 nucleotide sequence: TGCGCCAGCAGCCCGTCGGGACTTCTACGTACTAGCACAGATACGCAGTATTTT. Amino acid sequence: CASSPSGLLRTSTDTQYF. The whole variable domain, remainder taken from reference TRBV5-1 and TRBJ2-3, is KAGVTQTPRYLIKTRGQQVTLSCSPISGHRSVSWYQQTPGQGLQFLFEYFSETQRNKGNFPGRFSGRQFSNSRSEMNVSTLELGDSALYLCASSPSGLLRTSTDTQYFGPGTRLTVL.

This chain links TRBV5-8 with TRBJ1-2; D perhaps matches TRBD1 (5 bases). The CDR3 length is 13 residues. CDR1 SGHTS and CDR2 YDEGEE come from the germline V gene. V was trimmed by 0 bases and J by 8 bases, leaving 11 bases between them. CDR3 sequence (DNA): TGTGCCAGCAGCTTGGCCCCAAGGGGCGGCTACACCTTC. Encoded protein: CASSLAPRGGYTF.

This sequence joins TRBV5-6 and TRBJ2-7, with 10 bases aligning to TRBD1. CDR1 is SGHDT, CDR2 YYEEEE, per germline. Unmatched junction bases numbered 7, after V lost 3 bases and J lost 4 bases. CDR3 length: 15 amino acids. The CDR3, as DNA: TGTGCCAGCAGCTCGCGGGGACAGGGGTTATACGAGCAGTACTTC. It encodes CASSSRGQGLYEQYF.

The rearrangement joins TRBV5-5 to TRBJ1-1, with D uncertain. V lost 4 bases to trimming and J lost 3 bases, with 16 bases between them. This CDR3 has 15 amino acids. Germline values: CDR1 SGHKS, CDR2 YYEKEE (reference sequence). The CDR3 DNA reads as TGTGCCAGCAGCCCGGTGGGGAGAAGTGACACTGAAGCTTTCTTT. It specifies CASSPVGRSDTEAFF.